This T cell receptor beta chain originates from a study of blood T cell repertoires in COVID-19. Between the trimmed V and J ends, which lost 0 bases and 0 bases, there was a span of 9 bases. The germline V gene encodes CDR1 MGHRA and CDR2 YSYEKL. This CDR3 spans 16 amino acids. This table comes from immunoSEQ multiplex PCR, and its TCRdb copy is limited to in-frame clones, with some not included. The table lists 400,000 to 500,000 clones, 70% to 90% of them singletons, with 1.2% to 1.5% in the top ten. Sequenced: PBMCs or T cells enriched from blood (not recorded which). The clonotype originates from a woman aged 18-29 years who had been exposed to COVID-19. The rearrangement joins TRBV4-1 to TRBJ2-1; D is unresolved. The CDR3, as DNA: TGCGCCAGCAGCCAAGACCTTAAGAGCTCCTACAATGAGCAGTTCTTC. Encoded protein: CASSQDLKSSYNEQFF.